These T cell receptor beta chains were read from a single sample in a study of cytomegalovirus exposure and HLA in healthy donors. Using immunoSEQ multiplex PCR, the repertoire was profiled, and TCRdb retains in-frame clones only, with some absent. The data contain approximately 130,000 clones, approximately 85% of them singletons. The sequenced sample consisted of PBMCs. The receptors were sampled from a boy aged 5 to 17 in good health and CMV-seronegative. Both conserved end residues are part of each CDR3. Each record gives: J gene, V gene, D gene, clone size, CDR3 protein, CDR3 DNA. A D gene is named only where the DNA matches it firmly. Only some rows state a clone size, as once, few, many or a class for expanded clones.

j_gene: TRBJ2-3
v_gene: TRBV2
d_gene: -
abundance: once
CDR3aa: CASSPWTDSTDTQYF
CDR3nt: TGTGCCAGCAGTCCCTGGACAGATAGCACAGATACGCAGTATTTT

j_gene: TRBJ1-1
v_gene: TRBV2
d_gene: TRBD1
abundance: -
CDR3aa: CARSQGVGTEAFF
CDR3nt: TGTGCCAGATCACAGGGGGTTGGCACTGAAGCTTTCTTT

j_gene: TRBJ2-4
v_gene: TRBV7-9
d_gene: TRBD2
abundance: -
CDR3aa: CASSVTSGRRKNIQYF
CDR3nt: TGTGCCAGCAGCGTCACTAGCGGGAGGCGAAAAAACATTCAGTACTTC

j_gene: TRBJ2-7
v_gene: TRBV7-9
d_gene: -
abundance: -
CDR3aa: CASSLGQVNYEQYF
CDR3nt: TGTGCCAGCAGCTTAGGACAGGTCAACTACGAGCAGTACTTC

j_gene: TRBJ1-1
v_gene: TRBV12-5
d_gene: -
abundance: -
CDR3aa: CASGLFPGGLNTEAFF
CDR3nt: TGTGCTAGTGGTTTATTTCCGGGAGGGCTTAACACTGAAGCTTTCTTT

j_gene: TRBJ2-1
v_gene: TRBV7-3
d_gene: TRBD2
abundance: -
CDR3aa: CASSRTSGSENEQFF
CDR3nt: TGTGCCAGCAGCCGCACTAGCGGGAGTGAAAATGAGCAGTTCTTC

j_gene: TRBJ2-2
v_gene: TRBV6-1
d_gene: -
abundance: -
CDR3aa: CASSESTGLTGELFF
CDR3nt: TGTGCCAGCAGTGAAAGTACAGGCCTAACCGGGGAGCTGTTTTTT

j_gene: TRBJ2-5
v_gene: TRBV21-1
d_gene: -
abundance: -
CDR3aa: CASSPDRGKTQYF
CDR3nt: TGTGCCAGCAGCCCGGACAGGGGGAAGACCCAGTACTTC

j_gene: TRBJ2-5
v_gene: TRBV7-6
d_gene: -
abundance: -
CDR3aa: CASSLVVQETQYF
CDR3nt: TGTGCCAGCAGCTTAGTAGTTCAAGAGACCCAGTACTTC

j_gene: TRBJ2-1
v_gene: TRBV11-1
d_gene: TRBD2
abundance: -
CDR3aa: CASSLDFDGSGTYNEQFF
CDR3nt: TGTGCCAGCAGCTTAGATTTCGATGGTAGCGGGACTTACAATGAGCAGTTCTTC

j_gene: TRBJ2-2
v_gene: TRBV5-4
d_gene: -
abundance: once
CDR3aa: CASSSTRGTGELFF
CDR3nt: TGTGCCAGCAGCTCCACTAGAGGCACCGGGGAGCTGTTTTTT

j_gene: TRBJ2-1
v_gene: TRBV6-1
d_gene: -
abundance: -
CDR3aa: CASSETSGEEQFF
CDR3nt: TGTGCCAGCAGTGAAACTTCGGGGGAGGAGCAGTTCTTC

j_gene: TRBJ1-1
v_gene: TRBV19
d_gene: -
abundance: -
CDR3aa: CASSPRQGSNTEAFF
CDR3nt: TGTGCCAGTAGCCCTAGGCAGGGATCGAACACTGAAGCTTTCTTT

j_gene: TRBJ2-1
v_gene: TRBV7-3
d_gene: -
abundance: -
CDR3aa: CASSLPQIHEQFF
CDR3nt: TGTGCCAGCAGCTTACCCCAGATACATGAGCAGTTCTTC

j_gene: TRBJ2-1
v_gene: TRBV5-4
d_gene: -
abundance: -
CDR3aa: CASSLGRASSVSYNEQFF
CDR3nt: TGTGCCAGCAGCTTGGGTCGGGCTAGCTCCGTATCCTACAATGAGCAGTTCTTC

j_gene: TRBJ2-1
v_gene: TRBV14
d_gene: -
abundance: few
CDR3aa: CASSLDIGEQFF
CDR3nt: TGTGCCAGCAGCCTGGACATTGGTGAGCAGTTCTTC

j_gene: TRBJ2-3
v_gene: TRBV7-7
d_gene: TRBD2
abundance: few
CDR3aa: CASSRTSVSTDTQYF
CDR3nt: TGTGCCAGCAGCCGGACTAGCGTGAGCACAGATACGCAGTATTTT

j_gene: TRBJ2-5
v_gene: TRBV6-1
d_gene: -
abundance: -
CDR3aa: CASSEARQETQYF
CDR3nt: TGTGCCAGCAGTGAGGCACGCCAAGAGACCCAGTACTTC

j_gene: TRBJ2-7
v_gene: TRBV19
d_gene: -
abundance: once
CDR3aa: CASSIEGSVPWEQYF
CDR3nt: TGTGCCAGTAGTATAGAGGGGAGCGTTCCTTGGGAGCAGTACTTC

j_gene: TRBJ2-1
v_gene: TRBV29-1
d_gene: TRBD2
abundance: -
CDR3aa: CSVVTSGNEQFF
CDR3nt: TGCAGCGTTGTGACTAGCGGCAATGAGCAGTTCTTC

j_gene: TRBJ2-6
v_gene: TRBV5-4
d_gene: TRBD2
abundance: -
CDR3aa: CASSLVASGSSGANVLTF
CDR3nt: TGTGCCAGCAGCTTGGTGGCTAGCGGGAGCTCTGGGGCCAACGTCCTGACTTTC

j_gene: TRBJ2-1
v_gene: TRBV30
d_gene: TRBD2
abundance: -
CDR3aa: CAWSDPPRSGRAYEQFF
CDR3nt: TGTGCCTGGAGTGACCCCCCGCGAAGCGGGAGGGCCTATGAGCAGTTCTTC

j_gene: TRBJ2-3
v_gene: TRBV27
d_gene: TRBD2
abundance: -
CDR3aa: CASSTRLAATDTQYF
CDR3nt: TGTGCCAGCAGTACCCGACTAGCGGCCACAGATACGCAGTATTTT

j_gene: TRBJ2-7
v_gene: TRBV27
d_gene: TRBD1
abundance: -
CDR3aa: CASRGLGTGVYYEQYF
CDR3nt: TGTGCCAGTCGGGGTTTGGGGACAGGGGTCTACTACGAGCAGTACTTC

j_gene: TRBJ2-6
v_gene: TRBV7-8
d_gene: TRBD2
abundance: -
CDR3aa: CASSGRTGGLAGISGANVLTF
CDR3nt: TGTGCCAGCAGCGGACGGACAGGGGGACTAGCGGGGATCTCTGGGGCCAACGTCCTGACTTTC

j_gene: TRBJ2-4
v_gene: TRBV18
d_gene: -
abundance: -
CDR3aa: CASSLKQGPLAKNIQYF
CDR3nt: TGTGCCAGCTCACTTAAACAGGGCCCTCTTGCCAAAAACATTCAGTACTTC

j_gene: TRBJ1-1
v_gene: TRBV14
d_gene: -
abundance: -
CDR3aa: CASSYRVGNTEAFF
CDR3nt: TGTGCCAGCAGTTACAGGGTAGGTAACACTGAAGCTTTCTTT

j_gene: TRBJ2-7
v_gene: TRBV9
d_gene: -
abundance: -
CDR3aa: CASSVVLGGEQYF
CDR3nt: TGTGCCAGCAGCGTAGTTTTGGGGGGCGAGCAGTACTTC

j_gene: TRBJ2-7
v_gene: TRBV4-1
d_gene: TRBD2
abundance: -
CDR3aa: CASSQGSGGFSYEQYF
CDR3nt: TGCGCCAGCAGCCAAGGTAGCGGGGGGTTTTCCTACGAGCAGTACTTC